This T cell receptor beta chain originates from a study of shared clonotypes between healthy human individuals. Overall study results and limits: The study generally estimated greater richness for naive than memory subsets. The authors sampled blood alone, and tissue repertoires likely differ.

Naive CD8 cells lacked CD45RO, underwent positive selection for CCR7 and left out terminally differentiated effector memory CD45RA+ cells. About 30,000 T cell genomes (approximately 180 ng DNA) went into each sorted-subset replicate. This table comes from immunoSEQ multiplex PCR, and its TCRdb copy is limited to in-frame clones, with some not included. Of roughly 810,000 clones in the sample, about 96% were seen once. With respect to this clone: Antigen unknown.

The sequenced sample consisted of naive CD8+ T cells sorted from blood. This TCR was recovered from a man aged 30-40 years in good health.

The CDR3 protein is CASSLGLAGDEQFF. Written as DNA, the CDR3 is TGTGCCAGCAGCTTGGGACTAGCGGGAGATGAGCAGTTCTTC. This chain links TRBV5-5 with TRBJ2-1; 12 nucleotides agree with TRBD2. Germline loops: CDR1 SGHKS, CDR2 YYEKEE (reference sequence). Trimming cost V 0 bases and J 8 bases; bases outside gene matches: 0. This CDR3 comprises 14 residues.